These T cell receptor beta chains were read from a single sample in a study of cytomegalovirus exposure and HLA in healthy donors. The repertoire was sequenced with immunoSEQ multiplex PCR; TCRdb's copy has only in-frame clones and lacks some. The sample holds around 130,000 clones, around 80% seen once. The source material was PBMCs. The receptors shown here come from a man aged 30 to 45 in good health and CMV-seronegative. CDR3s include the opening cysteine and the closing phenylalanine or tryptophan. D genes are given only for firm matches. Size tells how often a clone was seen (once, few, many) or the class of an expanded clone, and some rows leave it out.

cdr3_length,j_call,v_call,clone_size,d_call,cdr3_nt,cdr3_aa
14,TRBJ1-3,TRBV30,-,-,TGTGCCTGGAGGAAACAGAGCTCTGGAAACACCATATATTTT,CAWRKQSSGNTIYF
15,TRBJ2-5,TRBV6-6,-,TRBD1,TGTGCCAGCAGTCACGACAGGGGGCCCCTCTTGGAGCAGTACTTC,CASSHDRGPLLEQYF
17,TRBJ2-2,TRBV15,-,TRBD2,TGTGCCACCAGCAGATCAAGCGGGAGTTTCCACACCGGGGAGCTGTTTTTT,CATSRSSGSFHTGELFF
14,TRBJ2-5,TRBV7-7,few,-,TGTGCTAGCAGCCCAGGCCTGATCCAAGAGACCCAGTACTTC,CASSPGLIQETQYF
15,TRBJ1-1,TRBV5-1,-,TRBD1,TGCGCCAGCAGCCAAGGGACAGGGACGGACACTGAAGCTTTCTTT,CASSQGTGTDTEAFF
15,TRBJ2-3,TRBV7-2,-,-,TGTGCCAGCAGCGATAGCGGATGGGAGGCAGATACGCAGTATTTT,CASSDSGWEADTQYF
14,TRBJ1-1,TRBV5-1,few,-,TGCGCCAGCAGCGTACGGCCGGGGAACACTGAAGCTTTCTTT,CASSVRPGNTEAFF
11,TRBJ2-1,TRBV20-1,-,-,TGCAGTGCAAGTAGGGGGAATGAGCAGTTCTTC,CSASRGNEQFF
15,TRBJ1-2,TRBV6-5,-,-,TGTGCCAGCAGTTACTCCCGGCGGGTCATCTATGGCTACACCTTC,CASSYSRRVIYGYTF
14,TRBJ1-3,TRBV7-9,-,-,TGTGCCAGCAGTTCGGTGCATCCTGGAAACACCATATATTTT,CASSSVHPGNTIYF
17,TRBJ1-5,TRBV28,once,-,TGTGCCAGCAGCCCTATCCCCCGGGGGGGTTTCAATCAGCCCCAGCATTTT,CASSPIPRGGFNQPQHF
16,TRBJ2-6,TRBV5-1,few,-,TGCGCCAGCAGCTTCACAGGGCCCTCTGGGGCCAACGTCCTGACTTTC,CASSFTGPSGANVLTF
12,TRBJ1-1,TRBV14,-,-,TGTGCCAGCAGCCAAGACAGGCTTGAAGCTTTCTTT,CASSQDRLEAFF
15,TRBJ2-7,TRBV5-1,-,-,TGCGCCAGCAGCCCTACGGGGGATGGGCCTTACGAGCAGTACTTC,CASSPTGDGPYEQYF
15,TRBJ2-7,TRBV28,-,-,TGTGCCAGCAGTTGGGTAGGAGGGAGCGGCTACGAGCAGTACTTC,CASSWVGGSGYEQYF
14,TRBJ2-7,TRBV27,-,-,TGTGCCAGCAGTTCTGTCAGGGTTTCCTACGAGCAGTACTTC,CASSSVRVSYEQYF
15,TRBJ2-7,TRBV11-2,-,TRBD1,TGTGCCAGCAGCTTAGGGAAAGGGGGCTTCTACGAGCAGTACTTC,CASSLGKGGFYEQYF
15,TRBJ2-3,TRBV7-2,-,-,TGTGCCAGCAGCTTAGTCCGGGAGAGCACAGATACGCAGTATTTT,CASSLVRESTDTQYF
14,TRBJ2-3,TRBV6-6,-,-,TGTGCCAGCAGTTCAGGGGTTTTCGCAGATACGCAGTATTTT,CASSSGVFADTQYF
13,TRBJ2-7,TRBV28,-,-,TGTGCCAGCAGTCGGACTTCAGTCGGCGAGCAGTACTTC,CASSRTSVGEQYF
14,TRBJ2-5,TRBV11-2,-,TRBD2,TGTGCCAGCAGCTTAAGCGGGGATGAGGAGACCCAGTACTTC,CASSLSGDEETQYF
13,TRBJ1-1,TRBV5-1,-,TRBD1,TGCGCCAGCACCGGGACAGGGAGAACTGAAGCTTTCTTT,CASTGTGRTEAFF
13,TRBJ1-1,TRBV7-7,-,-,TGTGCTAGCAGCTTAGACAGGAACACTGAAGCTTTCTTT,CASSLDRNTEAFF
9,TRBJ1-1,TRBV6-1,-,-,TGTGCCAGCAGTAGGGGGGCTTTCTTT,CASSRGAFF
15,TRBJ2-7,TRBV7-2,once,TRBD2,TGTGCCAGCAGCCCCCATGGGGGGGGAACTTACGAGCAGTACTTC,CASSPHGGGTYEQYF
14,TRBJ1-3,TRBV9,-,-,TGTGCCAGCACCCAGCCGGGAACTGGAAACACCATATATTTT,CASTQPGTGNTIYF
15,TRBJ1-4,TRBV4-3,-,-,TGCGCCAGCAGCCAAATGAGACAGTATAATGAAAAACTGTTTTTT,CASSQMRQYNEKLFF
17,TRBJ1-2,TRBV4-2,-,-,TGTGCCAGCAGCCCCATTGAGGTCACAGGGACTAACTATGGCTACACCTTC,CASSPIEVTGTNYGYTF
15,TRBJ1-2,TRBV19,-,-,TGTGCCAGTAGATGGGGCCCGGGACAAGACTATGGCTACACCTTC,CASRWGPGQDYGYTF
13,TRBJ2-1,TRBV7-9,-,TRBD1,TGTGCCAGCAGACTAGGACAGGGCAATGAGCAGTTCTTC,CASRLGQGNEQFF
16,TRBJ2-3,TRBV2,-,TRBD1,TGTGCCAGCAGGCCCGGGGACAGGGTGACGACAGATACGCAGTATTTT,CASRPGDRVTTDTQYF
17,TRBJ1-2,TRBV6-1,-,-,TGTGCCAGCAGTGAAAGGAGAGCTATTCAGTCTAACTATGGCTACACCTTC,CASSERRAIQSNYGYTF
15,TRBJ1-4,TRBV18,-,TRBD1,TGTGCCAGCTCACCGGGACAGGACCCTAATGAAAAACTGTTTTTT,CASSPGQDPNEKLFF
13,TRBJ1-2,TRBV10-3,few,TRBD1,TGTGCCATCACCTCCATACCGGGACAGGGATCGGCCTTC,CAITSIPGQGSAF
16,TRBJ1-5,TRBV4-1,-,TRBD1,TGCGCCAGCAGCCAAGATCTCGGACAGGGTGATCCGCCCCAGCATTTT,CASSQDLGQGDPPQHF
14,TRBJ1-2,TRBV19,-,TRBD1,TGTGCCAGTAGTATATCTCAGGGGGCTTATGGCTACACCTTC,CASSISQGAYGYTF
13,TRBJ2-7,TRBV4-1,-,-,TGCGCCAGCAGCCAAGGGCCAGCCTACGAGCAGTACTTC,CASSQGPAYEQYF
14,TRBJ1-2,TRBV27,-,-,TGTGCCAGCAGTTTATCTTTCCCGGGGGTTGGCTACACCTTC,CASSLSFPGVGYTF